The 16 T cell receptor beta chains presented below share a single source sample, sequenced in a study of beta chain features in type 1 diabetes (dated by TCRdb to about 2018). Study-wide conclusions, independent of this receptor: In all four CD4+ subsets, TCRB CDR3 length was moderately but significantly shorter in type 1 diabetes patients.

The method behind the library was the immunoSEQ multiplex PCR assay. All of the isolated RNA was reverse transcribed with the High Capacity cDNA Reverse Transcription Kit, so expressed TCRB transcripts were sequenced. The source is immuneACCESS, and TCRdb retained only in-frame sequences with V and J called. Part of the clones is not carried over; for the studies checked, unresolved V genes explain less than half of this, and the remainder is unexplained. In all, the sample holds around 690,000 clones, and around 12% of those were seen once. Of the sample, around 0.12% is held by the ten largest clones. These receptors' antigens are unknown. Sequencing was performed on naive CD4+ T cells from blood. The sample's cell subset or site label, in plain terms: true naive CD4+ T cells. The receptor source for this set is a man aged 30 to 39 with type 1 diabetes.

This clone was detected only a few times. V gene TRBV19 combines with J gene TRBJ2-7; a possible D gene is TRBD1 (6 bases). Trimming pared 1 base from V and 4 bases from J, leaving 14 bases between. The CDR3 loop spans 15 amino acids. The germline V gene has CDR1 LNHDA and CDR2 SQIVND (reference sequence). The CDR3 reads CASSIAVQGTYEQYF. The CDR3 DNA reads TGTGCCAGTAGTATAGCGGTCCAGGGGACGTACGAGCAGTACTTC.

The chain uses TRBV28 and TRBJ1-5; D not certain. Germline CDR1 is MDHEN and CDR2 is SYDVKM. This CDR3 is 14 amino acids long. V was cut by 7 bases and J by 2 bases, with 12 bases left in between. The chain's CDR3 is CASTVQRGNQPQHF. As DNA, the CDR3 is TGTGCCAGCACTGTCCAAAGGGGCAATCAGCCCCAGCATTTT.

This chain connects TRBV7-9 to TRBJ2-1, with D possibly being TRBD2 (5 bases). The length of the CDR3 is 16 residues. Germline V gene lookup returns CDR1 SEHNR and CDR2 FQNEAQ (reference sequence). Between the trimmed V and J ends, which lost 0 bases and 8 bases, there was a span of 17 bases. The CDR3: CASSLARLAPGDEQFF. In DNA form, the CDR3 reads TGTGCCAGCAGCTTAGCGCGTCTAGCCCCGGGCGATGAGCAGTTCTTC.

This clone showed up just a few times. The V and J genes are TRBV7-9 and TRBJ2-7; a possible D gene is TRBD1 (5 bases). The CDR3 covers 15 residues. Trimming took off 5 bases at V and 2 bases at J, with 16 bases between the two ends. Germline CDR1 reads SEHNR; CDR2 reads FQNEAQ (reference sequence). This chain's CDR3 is CASSPPAVGAYEQYF. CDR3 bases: TGTGCCAGCAGCCCCCCGGCTGTAGGGGCCTACGAGCAGTACTTC.

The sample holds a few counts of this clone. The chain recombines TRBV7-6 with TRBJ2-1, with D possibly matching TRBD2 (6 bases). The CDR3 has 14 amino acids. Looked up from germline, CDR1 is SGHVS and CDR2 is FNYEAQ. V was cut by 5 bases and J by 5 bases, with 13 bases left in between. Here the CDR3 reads CASSPMRGNNEQFF. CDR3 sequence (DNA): TGTGCCAGCAGCCCAATGCGGGGTAACAATGAGCAGTTCTTC.

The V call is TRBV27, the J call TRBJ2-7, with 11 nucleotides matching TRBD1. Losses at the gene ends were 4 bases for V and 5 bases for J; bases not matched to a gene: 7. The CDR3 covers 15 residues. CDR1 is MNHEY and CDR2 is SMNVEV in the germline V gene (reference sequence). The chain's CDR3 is CASSSSDRGPHEQYF. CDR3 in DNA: TGTGCCAGCAGTTCCTCGGACAGGGGGCCCCACGAGCAGTACTTC.

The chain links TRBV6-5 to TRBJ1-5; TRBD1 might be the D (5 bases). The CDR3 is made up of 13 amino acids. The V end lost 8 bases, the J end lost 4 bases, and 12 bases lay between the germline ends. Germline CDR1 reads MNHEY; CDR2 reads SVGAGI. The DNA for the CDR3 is TGTGCCAGCGCTGGCAGGGAGAATCAGCCCCAGCATTTT. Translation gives CASAGRENQPQHF.

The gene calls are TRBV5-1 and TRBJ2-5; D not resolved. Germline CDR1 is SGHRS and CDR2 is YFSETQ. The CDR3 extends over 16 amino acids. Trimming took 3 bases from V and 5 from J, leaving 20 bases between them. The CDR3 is CASSSPRSGGSETQYF. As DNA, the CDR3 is TGCGCCAGCAGCTCGCCCAGGTCCGGTGGAAGTGAGACCCAGTACTTC.

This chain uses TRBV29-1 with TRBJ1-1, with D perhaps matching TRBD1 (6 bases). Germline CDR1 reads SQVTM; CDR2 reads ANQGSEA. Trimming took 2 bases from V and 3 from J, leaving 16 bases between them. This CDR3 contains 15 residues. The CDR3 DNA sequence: TGCAGCGTTGAAACGCTCGGTAGGGGGTACACTGAAGCTTTCTTT. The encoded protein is CSVETLGRGYTEAFF.

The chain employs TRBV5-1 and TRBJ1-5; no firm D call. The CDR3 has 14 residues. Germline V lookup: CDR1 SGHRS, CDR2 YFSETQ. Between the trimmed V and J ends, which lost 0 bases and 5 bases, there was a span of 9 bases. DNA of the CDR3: TGCGCCAGCAGCTTGGCCTCGCTGGATCAGCCCCAGCATTTT. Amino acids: CASSLASLDQPQHF.

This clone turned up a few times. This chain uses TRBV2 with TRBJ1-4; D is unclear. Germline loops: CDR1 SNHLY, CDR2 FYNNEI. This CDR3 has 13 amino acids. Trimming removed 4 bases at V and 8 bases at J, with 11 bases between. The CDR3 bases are TGTGCCAGCAGTGGGCGGACGGACGAAAAACTGTTTTTT. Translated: CASSGRTDEKLFF.

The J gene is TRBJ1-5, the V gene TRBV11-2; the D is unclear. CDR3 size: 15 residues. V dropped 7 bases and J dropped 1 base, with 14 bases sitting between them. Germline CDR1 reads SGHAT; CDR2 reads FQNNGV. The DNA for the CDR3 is TGTGCCAGCACCCCGGGAGGGAGGAGCAATCAGCCCCAGCATTTT. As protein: CASTPGGRSNQPQHF.

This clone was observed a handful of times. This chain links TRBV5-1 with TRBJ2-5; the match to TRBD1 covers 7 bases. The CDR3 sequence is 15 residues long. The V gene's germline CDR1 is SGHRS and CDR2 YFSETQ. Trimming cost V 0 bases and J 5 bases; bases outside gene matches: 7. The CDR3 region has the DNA TGCGCCAGCAGCTTGGGTAGGGGGCGACCCGAGACCCAGTACTTC. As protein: CASSLGRGRPETQYF. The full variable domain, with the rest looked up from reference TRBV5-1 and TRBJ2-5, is KAGVTQTPRYLIKTRGQQVTLSCSPISGHRSVSWYQQTPGQGLQFLFEYFSETQRNKGNFPGRFSGRQFSNSRSEMNVSTLELGDSALYLCASSLGRGRPETQYFGPGTRLLVL.

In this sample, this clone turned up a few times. The CDR3 protein is CASKRDEQYF. The CDR3 nucleotides are TGTGCCAGCAAAAGGGACGAGCAGTACTTC. The chain has TRBV2 and TRBJ2-7; D is unresolved. This CDR3 region has 10 residues. CDR1 SNHLY and CDR2 FYNNEI come from the germline V gene. The ends were cut back, 7 bases at V and 5 bases at J, with 6 bases in the middle.

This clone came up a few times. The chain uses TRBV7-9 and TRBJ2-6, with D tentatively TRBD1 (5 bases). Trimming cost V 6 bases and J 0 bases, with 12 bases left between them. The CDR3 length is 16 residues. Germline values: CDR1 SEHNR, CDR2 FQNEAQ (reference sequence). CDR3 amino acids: CASRVGQNSGANVLTF. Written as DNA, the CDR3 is TGTGCCAGCAGAGTGGGGCAGAACTCTGGGGCCAACGTCCTGACTTTC.

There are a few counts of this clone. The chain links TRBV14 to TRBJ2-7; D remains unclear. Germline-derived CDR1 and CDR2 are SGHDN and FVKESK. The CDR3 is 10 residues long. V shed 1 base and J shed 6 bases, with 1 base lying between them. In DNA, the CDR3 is TGTGCCAGCAGCCAAGGCGAGCAGTACTTC. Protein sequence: CASSQGEQYF.